One and the same sample provided the 17 T cell receptor beta chains below, sequenced in a study of chemoradiotherapy in HPV16-positive cancers. Measured with immunoSEQ multiplex PCR; TCRdb has only the in-frame clones, and not every one. The sample includes some 13,000 clones, about 70% seen only once; the top ten take about a sixth. This sample was gathered from a patient who underwent chemoradiotherapy. The receptors shown here come from a human donor with HPV-associated anogenital cancer.

This clone was counted between two and nine times. V and J are TRBV6-6 and TRBJ1-5, with D uncertain. With 3 bases removed from V and 3 bases from J, the gap between germline ends came to 9 bases. The germline V gene encodes CDR1 MNHNY and CDR2 SVGAGI (reference sequence). The CDR3 has 14 residues. The CDR3 DNA sequence: TGTGCCAGCAGTTATACGGGGTCCAATCAGCCCCAGCATTTT. Its translation is CASSYTGSNQPQHF.

The J gene is TRBJ1-2, the V gene TRBV28; 9 positions agree with TRBD1. The CDR3 length is 14 residues. Germline CDR1 is MDHEN and CDR2 is SYDVKM. V lost 7 bases and J lost 4; bases outside the gene matches: 7. The CDR3: CASTRDRVAYGYTF. The CDR3 DNA is TGTGCCAGCACCCGGGACAGGGTAGCCTATGGCTACACCTTC.

The V call is TRBV7-2, the J call TRBJ2-1; unclear D gene. The V gene's germline CDR1 is SGHTA and CDR2 FQGNSA. The CDR3 is 13 residues long. V lost 2 bases and J 10 bases, leaving 12 bases between the germline ends. The DNA of the CDR3 is TGTGCCAGCAGCTTAAACTATCGTAACGAGCAGTTCTTC. It is translated as CASSLNYRNEQFF.

The chain uses TRBV11-1 and TRBJ2-1; D remains unclear. Trimming cost V 5 bases and J 4 bases, with 15 bases left between them. CDR1 and CDR2 from the germline V gene are SGHAT and FQDESV (reference sequence). The CDR3 extends over 15 amino acids. Written as DNA, the CDR3 is TGTGCCAGCAGCCCCCAGGATAGTTCTTACAATGAGCAGTTCTTC. Translating it yields CASSPQDSSYNEQFF. Based on the CDR3 plus reference TRBV11-1 and TRBJ2-1, the full variable domain is EAEVAQSPRYKITEKSQAVAFWCDPISGHATLYWYRQILGQGPELLVQFQDESVVDDSQLPKDRFSAERLKGVDSTLKIQPAELGDSAMYLCASSPQDSSYNEQFFGPGTRLTVL.

The V call is TRBV11-2, the J call TRBJ2-7; D is undetermined. V shed 5 bases and J shed 3 bases, with 5 bases lying between them. Germline V lookup: CDR1 SGHAT, CDR2 FQNNGV. This CDR3 comprises 11 residues. The chain's CDR3 is CASSANYEQYF. CDR3 DNA sequence: TGTGCCAGCAGCGCGAACTACGAGCAGTACTTC.

The CDR3 bases are TGCGCCAGCAGCCAAGAACGCAGCCTCCTAGGGTTCTACGAGCAGTACTTC. Its translation is CASSQERSLLGFYEQYF. The J gene is TRBJ2-7, the V gene TRBV4-1; no firm D call. V was pared by 0 bases and J by 3 bases, with 18 bases between. Germline lookup yields CDR1 MGHRA and CDR2 YSYEKL. The CDR3 consists of 17 residues.

The V call is TRBV5-6, the J call TRBJ1-6, with D possibly matching TRBD1 (6 bases). The germline V gene encodes CDR1 SGHDT and CDR2 YYEEEE. V was pared by 4 bases and J by 9 bases, with 17 bases between. The CDR3 totals 15 residues. The CDR3 spells CASSPERGGLSPLHF. The DNA of the CDR3 is TGTGCCAGCAGCCCCGAAAGGGGGGGACTTTCACCCCTCCACTTT.

The genes are TRBV7-2 and TRBJ2-1; perhaps D is TRBD1 or TRBD2 (5 bases each). Trimming removed 7 bases at V and 5 bases at J, with 15 bases between. The CDR3 is made up of 14 amino acids. Germline V lookup: CDR1 SGHTA, CDR2 FQGNSA. CDR3 nucleotide sequence: TGTGCCAGCACTCCAACCGGGACCCACAATGAGCAGTTCTTC. It encodes CASTPTGTHNEQFF. Full variable domain (outside the CDR3, taken from reference TRBV7-2 and TRBJ2-1): GAGVSQSPSNKVTEKGKDVELRCDPISGHTALYWYRQSLGQGLEFLIYFQGNSAPDKSGLPSDRFSAERTGGSVSTLTIQRTQQEDSAVYLCASTPTGTHNEQFFGPGTRLTVL.

This clone was counted a few times. This chain uses TRBV6-4 with TRBJ1-6; the D is unclear. The CDR3 is 16 residues long. V gave up 2 bases and J gave up 5 bases, with 13 bases separating them. The germline V gene encodes CDR1 MRHNA and CDR2 SNTAGT. Written as DNA, the CDR3 is TGTGCCAGCAGTGACGAAGGACGCGGCCATAATTCACCCCTCCACTTT. It encodes CASSDEGRGHNSPLHF.

In its sample, this clone was seen once. The V and J genes are TRBV19 and TRBJ2-3, with D perhaps matching TRBD1 (6 bases). V shed 5 bases and J shed 2 bases, with 14 bases lying between them. The CDR3 consists of 15 residues. In germline, CDR1 is LNHDA, CDR2 SQIVND (reference sequence). CDR3 coding DNA: TGTGCCAGTAGTTTCCAGACAGGATTCACAGATACGCAGTATTTT. Translation gives CASSFQTGFTDTQYF.

The chain combines TRBV5-5 with TRBJ1-4, with D maybe TRBD1 (5 bases). The germline gives CDR1 SGHKS, CDR2 YYEKEE (reference sequence). The CDR3 is 16 residues long. Trimming stripped 4 bases from V and 0 bases from J, with 13 bases between. The CDR3 DNA is TGTGCCAGCAGCGTCTATGGGGGTTCAACTAATGAAAAACTGTTTTTT. Its protein is CASSVYGGSTNEKLFF. The whole variable domain, filled in from reference TRBV5-5 and TRBJ1-4, reads DAGVTQSPTHLIKTRGQQVTLRCSPISGHKSVSWYQQVLGQGPQFIFQYYEKEERGRGNFPDRFSARQFPNYSSELNVNALLLGDSALYLCASSVYGGSTNEKLFFGSGTQLSVL.

This chain uses TRBV29-1 with TRBJ2-3, with 9 bases matching TRBD2. After removal of 7 bases from V and 2 bases from J, the junction contained 7 bases not matched to a gene. The CDR3 runs 14 residues. Per germline, CDR1 SQVTM and CDR2 ANQGSEA. The DNA of the CDR3 is TGCAGCGGTGTACTAGCGGGTATCACAGATACGCAGTATTTT. This sequence encodes CSGVLAGITDTQYF.

The table lists this clone with a few counts. The rearrangement joins TRBV14 to TRBJ2-6; possible D gene TRBD2, 6 bases. The CDR3 is 17 amino acids. Germline CDR1 is SGHDN and CDR2 is FVKESK. V lost 3 bases to trimming and J lost 2 bases, with 14 bases between them. This CDR3 is CASSQALGGAGANVLTF. The CDR3 nucleotides read TGTGCCAGCAGCCAGGCCCTGGGGGGAGCTGGGGCCAACGTCCTGACTTTC.

The chain links TRBV11-3 to TRBJ2-7; TRBD2 agrees at 7 bases. Germline CDR1 is SGHNT and CDR2 is YENEEA. Trimming cost V 0 bases and J 8 bases; bases outside gene matches: 16. The CDR3 has 17 residues. CDR3 sequence (DNA): TGTGCCAGCAGCTTAGATCTTTCGGGACTAACCCTTCGAAAGCAGTACTTC. Translating gives CASSLDLSGLTLRKQYF.

This clone was seen only a few times. V is TRBV18 and J is TRBJ2-7, with D maybe TRBD1 (6 bases). The CDR3 has 14 amino acids. V shed 4 bases and J shed 3 bases, with 13 bases lying between them. Germline CDR1 reads KGHSH; CDR2 reads LQKENI. CDR3 nucleotides: TGTGCCAGCTCACTCGCGACACAGGGCTACGAGCAGTACTTC. This encodes CASSLATQGYEQYF.

This clone was counted between two and nine times. V and J are TRBV5-6 and TRBJ2-7, with D uncertain. The germline V and J ends were trimmed by 0 bases and 0 bases, with 4 bases remaining between them. The CDR3 spans 13 residues. Germline-derived CDR1 and CDR2 are SGHDT and YYEEEE. The CDR3 loop reads CASSLVDSYEQYF. Written as DNA, the CDR3 is TGTGCCAGCAGCTTGGTTGACTCCTACGAGCAGTACTTC.

V is TRBV6-6 and J is TRBJ2-1; the D call may be TRBD1 or TRBD2 (5 bases each). CDR1 and CDR2 (germline): MNHNY, SVGAGI (reference sequence). The CDR3 covers 13 residues. Trimming left V 1 base short and J 4 bases short, with 5 bases between. The DNA of the CDR3 is TGTGCCAGCAGTTACTGGGGGTACAATGAGCAGTTCTTC. Translated, it gives CASSYWGYNEQFF.